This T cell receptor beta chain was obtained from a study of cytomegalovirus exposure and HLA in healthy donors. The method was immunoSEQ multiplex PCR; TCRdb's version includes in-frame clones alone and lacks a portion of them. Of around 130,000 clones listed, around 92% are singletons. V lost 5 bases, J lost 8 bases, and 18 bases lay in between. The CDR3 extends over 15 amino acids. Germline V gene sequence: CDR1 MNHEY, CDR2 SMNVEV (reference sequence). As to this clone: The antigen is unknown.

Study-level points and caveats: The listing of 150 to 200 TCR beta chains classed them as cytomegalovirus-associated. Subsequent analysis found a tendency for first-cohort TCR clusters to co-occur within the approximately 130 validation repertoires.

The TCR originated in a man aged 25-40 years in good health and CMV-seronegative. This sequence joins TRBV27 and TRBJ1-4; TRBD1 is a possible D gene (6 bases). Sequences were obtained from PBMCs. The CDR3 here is CASSILQGRKEKLFF. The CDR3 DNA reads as TGTGCCAGCAGTATACTCCAGGGGCGTAAGGAAAAACTGTTTTTT. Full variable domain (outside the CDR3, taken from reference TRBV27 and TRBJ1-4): EAQVTQNPRYLITVTGKKLTVTCSQNMNHEYMSWYRQDPGLGLRQIYYSMNVEVTDKGDVPEGYKVSRKEKRNFPLILESPSPNQTSLYFCASSILQGRKEKLFFGSGTQLSVL.